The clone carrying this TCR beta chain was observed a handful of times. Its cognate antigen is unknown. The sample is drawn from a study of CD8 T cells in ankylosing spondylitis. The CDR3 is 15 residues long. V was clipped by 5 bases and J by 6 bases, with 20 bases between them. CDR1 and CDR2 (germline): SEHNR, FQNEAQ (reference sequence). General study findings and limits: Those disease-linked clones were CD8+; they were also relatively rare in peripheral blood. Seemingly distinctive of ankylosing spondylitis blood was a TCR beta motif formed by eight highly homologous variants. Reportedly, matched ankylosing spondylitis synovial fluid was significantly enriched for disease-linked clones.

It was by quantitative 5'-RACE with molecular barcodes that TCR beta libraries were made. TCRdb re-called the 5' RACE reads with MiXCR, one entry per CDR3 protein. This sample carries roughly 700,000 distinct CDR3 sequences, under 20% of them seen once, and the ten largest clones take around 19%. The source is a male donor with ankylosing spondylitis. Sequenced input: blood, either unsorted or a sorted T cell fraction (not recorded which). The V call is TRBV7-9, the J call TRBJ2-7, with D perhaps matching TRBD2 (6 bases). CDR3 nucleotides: TGTGCCAGCAGCGGGGGTGGGGGGTTCCCGTCCGAGCAGTACTTC. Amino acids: CASSGGGGFPSEQYF.